Listed here are 23 T cell receptor beta chains from one sample, sequenced in a study of T cell repertoires in cytomegalovirus infection. TCRdb reanalysed the reads using MiXCR and keeps one entry per CDR3 protein. The sample lists approximately 990,000 distinct CDR3 sequences; more than 25% were seen once. What these receptors recognize is not known. Source: cultured CD8+ T cells from PBMCs, taken from culture after CMV antigen stimulation. The receptor source for this set is a human donor in good health (CMV status not recorded). Some clones in this sample may be carry-over from other donors' samples.

A word on this clonotype: This may stem from a read error, because a much larger clone lies one nucleotide away. The V and J genes are TRBV11-2 and TRBJ2-4; the D is unclear. Per germline, CDR1 SGHAT and CDR2 FQNNGV. The CDR3 spans 19 residues. DNA for the CDR3: TGTACCAGCAGCCCAAAGTGGTACCTAGGCATCGAGATCACAAACATTCAGTACTTC. This gives the protein CTSSPKWYLGIEITNIQYF.

The chain employs TRBV11-1 and TRBJ2-3; TRBD1 or TRBD2 may be the D gene (6 bases each). The V gene's germline CDR1 is SGHAT and CDR2 FQDESV (reference sequence). Trimming took off 6 bases at V and 5 bases at J, with 21 bases between the two ends. CDR3 size: 16 residues. DNA of the CDR3: TGTGCCAGCAGGACATCGGGGGCGCTCGGGATAGATACGCAGTATTTT. The encoded protein is CASRTSGALGIDTQYF. Full variable domain (remainder filled in from reference TRBV11-1 and TRBJ2-3): EAEVAQSPRYKITEKSQAVAFWCDPISGHATLYWYRQILGQGPELLVQFQDESVVDDSQLPKDRFSAERLKGVDSTLKIQPAELGDSAMYLCASRTSGALGIDTQYFGPGTRLTVL.

This clonotype was recorded a few times. The chain has TRBV29-1 and TRBJ1-2; D is perhaps TRBD1 (6 bases). V lost 3 bases, J lost 3 bases, and 14 bases lay in between. Germline lookup yields CDR1 SQVTM and CDR2 ANQGSEA. The CDR3 totals 14 residues. CDR3 in DNA: TGCAGCGTTGAGCCTTGGGGGCGCGACTATGGCTACACCTTC. This encodes CSVEPWGRDYGYTF. Variable domain in full (rest from reference TRBV29-1 and TRBJ1-2): SAVISQKPSRDICQRGTSLTIQCQVDSQVTMMFWYRQQPGQSLTLIATANQGSEATYESGFVIDKFPISRPNLTFSTLTVSNMSPEDSSIYLCSVEPWGRDYGYTFGSGTRLTVV.

This clonotype has more than one count but fewer than ten. The V call is TRBV6-5, the J call TRBJ1-2; D gene uncertain. The CDR3 covers 15 residues. Between the trimmed V and J ends, which lost 2 bases and 3 bases, there was a span of 13 bases. Germline-derived CDR1 and CDR2 are MNHEY and SVGAGI. CDR3 protein: CASSYRTETHYGYTF. In nucleotides, the CDR3 is TGTGCCAGCAGTTACAGGACCGAGACTCACTATGGCTACACCTTC.

This clonotype came up a few times. This chain connects TRBV9 to TRBJ1-2; D might be TRBD1 (6 bases). Trimming pared 0 bases from V and 5 bases from J, leaving 14 bases between. Germline CDR1 is SGDLS and CDR2 is YYNGEE. This CDR3 has 15 residues. The chain's CDR3 is CASSVEWGPTYGYTF. DNA of the CDR3: TGTGCCAGCAGCGTAGAGTGGGGGCCGACATATGGCTACACCTTC. The whole variable domain, filled in from reference TRBV9 and TRBJ1-2, reads DSGVTQTPKHLITATGQRVTLRCSPRSGDLSVYWYQQSLDQGLQFLIQYYNGEERAKGNILERFSAQQFPDLHSELNLSSLELGDSALYFCASSVEWGPTYGYTFGSGTRLTVV.

The J gene is TRBJ1-1, the V gene TRBV4-1, with a possible D match to TRBD1 (5 bases). CDR3 length equals 15 residues. Per germline, CDR1 MGHRA and CDR2 YSYEKL. The ends were cut back, 5 bases at V and 5 bases at J, with 18 bases in the middle. The CDR3 reads CASSYRGREGTEAFF. The CDR3 DNA is TGCGCCAGCAGCTACCGAGGACGGGAGGGGACTGAAGCTTTCTTT.

V usage is TRBV2 and J usage is TRBJ1-2, with D perhaps TRBD1 (5 bases). Deletions cut 4 bases from V and 7 bases from J, with 13 bases between. The CDR3 sequence is 13 residues long. Per the germline V gene, CDR1 is SNHLY and CDR2 is FYNNEI. CDR3 coding DNA: TGTGCCAGCAGTGGGGGCGGGGTGGCTGGCTACACCTTC. Its translation: CASSGGGVAGYTF.

The CDR3 DNA sequence: TGTGCCAGCAGGGACCGGACTAGCGGGGGTCACGAGCAGTACGTC. Encoded protein: CASRDRTSGGHEQYV. The rearrangement joins TRBV28 to TRBJ2-7; 13 bases align to TRBD2. The CDR3 covers 15 residues. Germline CDR1 and CDR2: MDHEN and SYDVKM. Trimming took 6 bases from V and 5 from J; bases not matched to a gene: 7.

The chain recombines TRBV7-3 with TRBJ2-1; 8 positions match TRBD2. The CDR3 extends over 17 amino acids. V dropped 5 bases and J dropped 5; count of bases not matched to a gene: 14. The V gene's germline CDR1 is SGHTA and CDR2 FQGTGA. The CDR3 region is CASSTTSVLGGNNEQFF. The DNA of the CDR3 is TGTGCCAGCAGCACGACTAGCGTACTTGGGGGTAACAATGAGCAGTTCTTC. The entire variable domain, with the rest obtained from reference TRBV7-3 and TRBJ2-1, is as follows: GAGVSQTPSNKVTEKGKYVELRCDPISGHTALYWYRQSLGQGPEFLIYFQGTGAADDSGLPNDRFFAVRPEGSVSTLKIQRTERGDSAVYLCASSTTSVLGGNNEQFFGPGTRLTVL.

This clonotype was detected a few times. The chain employs TRBV7-4 and TRBJ2-7; D may be TRBD2 (5 bases). Trimming left V 5 bases short and J 4 bases short, with 12 bases between. The CDR3 runs to 13 residues. In germline, CDR1 is SGHVT, CDR2 SQSDAQ. The CDR3 DNA reads TGTGCCAGCAGCCTGGACGGGGAATACGAGCAGTACGTC. Its translation: CASSLDGEYEQYV.

This clonotype was seen a handful of times. The chain couples TRBV6-2 or TRBV6-3 to TRBJ1-5; TRBD1 matches at 7 bases. Unmatched junction bases numbered 10, after V lost 5 bases and J lost 6 bases. This CDR3 comprises 15 residues. Germline CDR1 reads MNHEY; CDR2 reads SVGEGT. The CDR3 sequence is CASSLTGRPGQPQHF. As DNA, the CDR3 is TGTGCCAGCAGTCTGACAGGGCGGCCCGGTCAGCCCCAGCATTTT.

V gene TRBV7-2 combines with J gene TRBJ1-4; D call uncertain. The CDR3 has 14 residues. Trimming cost V 5 bases and J 0 bases, with 7 bases left between them. Germline V CDR1 and CDR2: SGHTA, FQGNSA. CDR3 loop: CASSPWATNEKLFF. Here the CDR3 DNA reads TGTGCCAGCAGCCCCTGGGCAACTAATGAAAAACTGTTTTTT. The entire variable domain, with the rest obtained from reference TRBV7-2 and TRBJ1-4, is as follows: GAGVSQSPSNKVTEKGKDVELRCDPISGHTALYWYRQSLGQGLEFLIYFQGNSAPDKSGLPSDRFSAERTGGSVSTLTIQRTQQEDSAVYLCASSPWATNEKLFFGSGTQLSVL.

Regarding this clonotype: A much larger clone lies one base from this, so it may be a read error. The V gene is TRBV7-2, the J gene TRBJ1-1; no firm D call. Trimming removed 3 bases at V and 6 bases at J, with 5 bases between. This CDR3 has 11 residues. CDR1 and CDR2 (germline): SGHTA, FQGNSA. Here the CDR3 reads CTSSFKPEAFF. The CDR3 DNA reads TGTACCAGCAGCTTCAAGCCTGAAGCTTTCTTT.

This sequence joins TRBV4-3 and TRBJ2-1, with 7 bases fitting TRBD1. Losses at the gene ends were 4 bases for V and 4 bases for J; bases not matched to a gene: 13. From germline, CDR1 is LGHNA and CDR2 YSLEER. The CDR3 sequence is 17 residues long. CDR3 in amino acids: CASSPDGVGGEYNEQFF. The CDR3, as DNA: TGCGCCAGCAGCCCTGACGGGGTAGGGGGCGAGTACAATGAGCAGTTCTTC.

CDR3: CASNYNGGSTDTQYF. The CDR3 DNA is TGTGCCAGCAACTACAACGGGGGTAGCACAGATACGCAGTATTTT. V and J are TRBV7-3 and TRBJ2-3, with a weak D call TRBD2 (6 bases). The V gene's germline CDR1 is SGHTA and CDR2 FQGTGA. The V gene lost 7 bases and the J gene lost 0 bases, with 14 bases spanning the gap. The CDR3 length is 15 residues. The full variable domain, its missing parts supplied by reference TRBV7-3 and TRBJ2-3, is GAGVSQTPSNKVTEKGKYVELRCDPISGHTALYWYRQSLGQGPEFLIYFQGTGAADDSGLPNDRFFAVRPEGSVSTLKIQRTERGDSAVYLCASNYNGGSTDTQYFGPGTRLTVL.

In its sample, this clonotype was seen many times. The chain has TRBV6-1 and TRBJ2-5, with 8 bases fitting TRBD2. The CDR3 contains 16 residues. Looked up from germline, CDR1 is MNHNS and CDR2 is SASEGT. V lost 8 bases to trimming and J lost 13 bases; unmatched junction nucleotides: 24. The CDR3: CASSSRGDGLSQDGYF. The CDR3 nucleotides read TGTGCCAGCTCGTCGCGGGGGGACGGACTCTCTCAAGATGGGTACTTC.

This clonotype occurred once. The chain carries TRBV5-5 and TRBJ2-7; 7 positions match TRBD2. The germline V gene encodes CDR1 SGHKS and CDR2 YYEKEE (reference sequence). CDR3 length equals 13 residues. J gave up 7 bases and V 4 bases, and 8 bases lay outside the gene matches. The CDR3 region is CASSVGLVREQYF. The DNA for the CDR3 is TGTGCCAGCAGCGTAGGACTAGTGCGAGAGCAGTACTTC. The variable domain in full, with the rest retrieved from reference TRBV5-5 and TRBJ2-7, is DAGVTQSPTHLIKTRGQQVTLRCSPISGHKSVSWYQQVLGQGPQFIFQYYEKEERGRGNFPDRFSARQFPNYSSELNVNALLLGDSALYLCASSVGLVREQYFGPGTRLTVT.

This clonotype came up a few times. This chain joins TRBV7-9 and TRBJ1-5; D not resolved. V was trimmed by 2 bases and J by 6 bases, leaving 8 bases between them. This CDR3 contains 13 residues. In germline, CDR1 is SEHNR, CDR2 FQNEAQ (reference sequence). The CDR3 loop reads CASSLKDSQPQHF. CDR3 in DNA: TGTGCCAGCAGCTTAAAAGATTCTCAGCCCCAGCATTTT.

The J gene is TRBJ2-2, the V gene TRBV4-2; the match to TRBD1 covers 9 bases. V dropped 4 bases and J dropped 1; count of bases not matched to a gene: 4. The CDR3 length is 16 residues. Germline CDR1 reads LGHNA; CDR2 reads YNFKEQ. This CDR3 reads CASSLRGQGNTGELFF. DNA for the CDR3: TGTGCCAGCAGCCTAAGGGGACAGGGGAACACCGGGGAGCTGTTTTTT.

This clonotype was seen a handful of times. This sequence joins TRBV7-2 and TRBJ1-5; D ambiguous. The CDR3 extends over 19 amino acids. Germline V lookup: CDR1 SGHTA, CDR2 FQGNSA. V was shortened by 3 bases and J by 1 base, with 22 bases between the two germline ends. CDR3: CASSFHSGPLRESNQPQHF. The DNA for the CDR3 is TGTGCCAGCAGCTTTCACTCGGGTCCCCTGCGTGAGAGCAATCAGCCCCAGCATTTT.

The chain links TRBV10-3 to TRBJ1-2, with TRBD1 matching over 7 bases. Unmatched junction bases numbered 12, after V lost 7 bases and J lost 1 base. The CDR3 length is 16 residues. In germline, CDR1 is ENHRY, CDR2 SYGVKD. In nucleotides, the CDR3 is TGTGCCATCATTAACGGGACAGAGGACAATAACTATGGCTACACCTTC. Amino acid sequence: CAIINGTEDNNYGYTF.

The rearrangement uses TRBV27 and TRBJ1-1; possibly TRBD1 for D (5 bases). Looked up from germline, CDR1 is MNHEY and CDR2 is SMNVEV (reference sequence). The CDR3 length is 15 residues. V was pared by 6 bases and J by 5 bases, with 19 bases between. CDR3 DNA: TGTGCCAGCAGCCCCTGGGGGGATGACGGGACTGAAGCTTTCTTT. Residues: CASSPWGDDGTEAFF.

V usage is TRBV10-3 and J usage is TRBJ2-1; 12 nucleotides align to TRBD2. Germline V gene data show CDR1 as ENHRY and CDR2 as SYGVKD. The CDR3 has 16 amino acids. V shed 2 bases, J shed 8 bases, and the junction held 7 bases outside the gene matches. The CDR3 nucleotides read TGTGCCATCAGTGAGCTAGCGGGGGGGCCGCGCTATGAGCAGTTCTTC. It specifies CAISELAGGPRYEQFF.